One and the same sample provided the 27 T cell receptor beta chains below, sequenced in a study of shared clonotypes between healthy human individuals. Using immunoSEQ multiplex PCR, the repertoire was profiled, and TCRdb retains in-frame clones only, with some absent. The sample includes around 510,000 clones, just over 75% of them seen just once. The source material was PBMCs. The receptor source for this set is a middle-aged woman in good health. Some clones in this sample may be carry-over from other donors' samples.

Only a few counts were recorded for this clone. V usage is TRBV18 and J usage is TRBJ1-3, with a tentative D call TRBD1 (6 bases). The V gene's germline CDR1 is KGHSH and CDR2 LQKENI. Trimming cost V 3 bases and J 3 bases, with 24 bases left between them. This CDR3 is built from 19 residues. Here the CDR3 reads CASSPLPLSSGANGNTIYF. CDR3 in DNA: TGTGCCAGCTCACCTCTCCCTCTATCGTCAGGGGCTAATGGAAACACCATATATTTT.

To note about this clone: At the DNA level, this CDR3 is encoded by other sequences in the same sample as well. The rearrangement joins TRBV18 to TRBJ2-7; D might be TRBD1 (5 bases). Germline values: CDR1 KGHSH, CDR2 LQKENI. CDR3 length: 13 amino acids. V lost 2 bases and J 5 bases, leaving 10 bases between the germline ends. As DNA, the CDR3 is TGTGCCAGCTCACCAGGAGCAGGGAACGAGCAGTACTTC. It encodes CASSPGAGNEQYF.

This chain joins TRBV28 and TRBJ1-2; 7 bases are shared with TRBD1. Trimming at V came to 7 bases and at J to 5 bases, leaving 13 bases not matched to a gene. Germline V gene data show CDR1 as MDHEN and CDR2 as SYDVKM. The CDR3 length is 15 residues. The CDR3 sequence: CASKSYWDRSYGYTF. For the CDR3, the DNA is TGTGCCAGCAAATCTTATTGGGACAGATCTTATGGCTACACCTTC.

The J gene is TRBJ2-7, the V gene TRBV6-5, with TRBD1 identical over 7 bases. Germline CDR1 is MNHEY and CDR2 is SVGAGI. V was clipped by 6 bases and J by 2 bases; unmatched bases: 10. This CDR3 is 15 amino acids long. The chain's CDR3 is CASRFYAGQAYEQYF. For the CDR3, the DNA is TGTGCCAGCAGATTCTATGCAGGACAGGCCTACGAGCAGTACTTC.

The CDR3 coding sequence is TGTGCCAGCAGTGACTCGCCCGACAGCACAGATACGCAGTATTTT. It encodes CASSDSPDSTDTQYF. The rearrangement links TRBV6-4 to TRBJ2-3; D is undetermined. The CDR3 has 15 residues. The V gene's germline CDR1 is MRHNA and CDR2 SNTAGT. V shed 0 bases and J shed 0 bases, with 7 bases lying between them.

Remarks on this clone: A read error may account for a junction end that differs from germline. The sample holds other DNA sequences that translate to the same CDR3. The chain recombines TRBV28 with TRBJ1-2; D is unclear. The CDR3 spans 13 residues. Germline-derived CDR1 and CDR2 are MDHEN and SYDVKM. The CDR3 loop reads CASSLYQDFGYTF. The CDR3 region has the DNA TGCGCCAGCAGTTTATATCAAGATTTTGGCTACACCTTC.

A remark on this clone: A far larger clone is a single base away, which makes a read error likely. The identical CDR3 is also encoded by other nucleotide sequences in the sample. V and J are TRBV27 and TRBJ2-3; D tentatively reads TRBD1 or TRBD2 (5 bases each). Germline V CDR1 and CDR2: MNHEY, SMNVEV (reference sequence). There are 15 residues in the CDR3. Trimming stripped 5 bases from V and 6 bases from J, with 18 bases between. The CDR3 loop reads CASSPGTQYADTQYF. CDR3 nucleotide sequence: TGTGCCAGCAGTCCCGGGACCCAGTATGCGGATACGCAGTATTTT.

V is TRBV29-1 and J is TRBJ1-1; D gene unclear. Germline CDR1 is SQVTM and CDR2 is ANQGSEA. V was cut by 6 bases and J by 6 bases, with 20 bases left in between. The CDR3 covers 14 residues. The CDR3 loop is CSVERVGARAEAFF. The CDR3 DNA is TGCAGCGTGGAAAGGGTTGGTGCGCGAGCTGAAGCTTTCTTT.

This sequence joins TRBV2 and TRBJ1-5; D not certain. This CDR3 comprises 15 residues. Per the germline V gene, CDR1 is SNHLY and CDR2 is FYNNEI. Deletions cut 7 bases from V and 6 bases from J, with 19 bases between. CDR3 nucleotides: TGTGCCAGCACGCTGCGGACCGGGAAGAGTCAGCCCCAGCATTTT. It is translated as CASTLRTGKSQPQHF.

V is TRBV19 and J is TRBJ2-7, with TRBD1 matching 7 bases. J gave up 3 bases and V 2 bases, and 7 bases lay outside the gene matches. Germline V gene lookup returns CDR1 LNHDA and CDR2 SQIVND (reference sequence). The CDR3 has 15 residues. The CDR3 DNA reads as TGTGCCAGTAGTATAATAACAGGGGCGATCTACGAGCAGTACTTC. This gives the protein CASSIITGAIYEQYF.

Regarding this clone: A single base separates this from a much larger clone, so it may be a read error. The same CDR3 can be traced to other DNA sequences in this sample. This chain links TRBV4-1 with TRBJ2-7; 11 bases map to TRBD2. V was clipped by 4 bases and J by 12 bases; unmatched bases: 14. CDR1 and CDR2 (germline): MGHRA, YSYEKL. The CDR3 totals 15 residues. In DNA, the CDR3 is TGCGCCAGCAGCCCAAGTCACACTAGCGGGAGCCAACCGTACTTC. Translated: CASSPSHTSGSQPYF.

Details on this clone: This could be a read error, since a much larger clone is one nucleotide away. V and J are TRBV30 and TRBJ2-1; D is possibly TRBD1 (5 bases). Germline CDR1 GTSNPN, CDR2 SVGIG (reference sequence). Trimming stripped 8 bases from V and 4 bases from J, with 18 bases between. The CDR3 covers 14 residues. The DNA of the CDR3 is TGTGCCGGCTTACGACAGTGGTCTTACAATGAGCAGTTCTTC. This codes for CAGLRQWSYNEQFF.

The chain recombines TRBV9 with TRBJ1-1; 8 positions agree with TRBD1. Trimming removed 4 bases from V and 1 base from J; junction bases left unmatched: 3. Germline V gene data show CDR1 as SGDLS and CDR2 as YYNGEE. The CDR3 loop spans 14 amino acids. The CDR3 loop is CASSPTGANTEAFF. CDR3 bases: TGTGCCAGCAGCCCGACAGGGGCGAACACTGAAGCTTTCTTT.

On this clone: Lacking the conserved final phenylalanine or tryptophan, this CDR3 likely reflects a read error. The rearrangement joins TRBV4-1 to TRBJ1-2, with D hard to call. The CDR3 has 17 amino acids. Germline-derived CDR1 and CDR2 are MGHRA and YSYEKL. Between the trimmed V and J ends, which lost 0 bases and 3 bases, there was a span of 17 bases. The CDR3 sequence: CASSQDHGQMWDYGYTS. The DNA of the CDR3 is TGCGCCAGCAGCCAAGATCATGGGCAGATGTGGGACTATGGCTACACCTCC.

The chain carries TRBV2 and TRBJ2-7; D call uncertain. The germline V gene encodes CDR1 SNHLY and CDR2 FYNNEI. The germline V and J ends were trimmed by 4 bases and 4 bases, with 8 bases remaining between them. The CDR3 covers 12 residues. The DNA for the CDR3 is TGTGCCAGCAGTGTGGAAGGTTACGAGCAGTACTTC. Translated, it gives CASSVEGYEQYF.

This chain uses TRBV6-4 with TRBJ2-3, with 7 bases that match TRBD2. The CDR3 consists of 16 residues. CDR1 is MRHNA, CDR2 SNTAGT, per germline. V lost 0 bases, J lost 0 bases, and 3 bases stayed unmatched. The chain's CDR3 is CASSDSGAGSTDTQYF. Here the CDR3 DNA reads TGTGCCAGCAGTGACTCAGGAGCGGGGAGCACAGATACGCAGTATTTT.

On this clone itself: This may come from a read error, since a much larger clone is one base off. The identical CDR3 is also encoded by other nucleotide sequences in the sample. The rearrangement uses TRBV7-3 and TRBJ2-2; D remains unclear. The germline gives CDR1 SGHTA, CDR2 FQGTGA. Trimming took off 2 bases at V and 1 base at J, with 5 bases between the two ends. The CDR3 length is 14 residues. The CDR3: CASSLGGNTGELFF. In DNA, the CDR3 is TGTGCCAGCAGCTTAGGCGGGAACACCGGGGAGCTGTTTTTT.

Concerning this clone: A much larger clonotype is one base distant, so this may be a read error. Different DNA sequences within this sample yield the same CDR3. V is TRBV7-8 and J is TRBJ1-1; D uncertain. The CDR3 covers 14 residues. Germline V CDR1 and CDR2: SGHVS, FQNEAQ. The germline V and J ends were trimmed by 1 base and 1 base, with 7 bases remaining between them. Here the CDR3 DNA reads TGTGCCAGCAGCTTAGTTGGAGGGAACACTGAAGCTTTCTTT. Translated: CASSLVGGNTEAFF.

V usage is TRBV12-2 and J usage is TRBJ2-7; TRBD2 is taken as the D call from the table, unchecked against the DNA. TRBV12-2 is designated a pseudogene. The CDR3 has 16 residues. In DNA, the CDR3 is TGTGCAAGTCGCTTAGGACGGGAGGGGAGCTCCTACGAGCAGTACTTC. It encodes CASRLGREGSSYEQYF.

This clone occurred a few times. This probably arose from a read error, given a far larger clone one base away. J is TRBJ2-2 and V is TRBV6-1; no firm D call. The CDR3 contains 15 residues. The germline gives CDR1 MNHNS, CDR2 SASEGT. The CDR3 DNA reads as TGTGCCAGCAGTGAAGAAGAAGGAAACACCTGGGAGCTGTTTTTT. Protein sequence: CASSEEEGNTWELFF.

The rearrangement links TRBV5-4 to TRBJ2-2, with a tentative D call TRBD2 (5 bases). The germline V gene has CDR1 SGHNT and CDR2 YYREEE (reference sequence). The CDR3 consists of 14 residues. The V and J ends lost 4 bases and 0 bases respectively, with 7 bases between them. CDR3 DNA: TGTGCCAGCAGCCCTAGCACGAACACCGGGGAGCTGTTTTTT. Translated, it gives CASSPSTNTGELFF. The full variable domain, rest sourced from reference TRBV5-4 and TRBJ2-2, is ETGVTQSPTHLIKTRGQQVTLRCSSQSGHNTVSWYQQALGQGPQFIFQYYREEENGRGNFPPRFSGLQFPNYSSELNVNALELDDSALYLCASSPSTNTGELFFGEGSRLTVL.

Remarks on this clone: A far larger clone is one nucleotide away, so this likely arose from a read error. The chain carries TRBV29-1 and TRBJ1-1; no clear D gene. Germline assignment: CDR1 SQVTM and CDR2 ANQGSEA. The CDR3 sequence is 12 residues long. The V end was cut by 5 bases, the J end by 4 bases, with 11 bases between. This CDR3 is CSVSFGRTEAFF. CDR3 nucleotides: TGCAGCGTTAGTTTCGGCCGCACTGAAGCTTTCTTT.

V is TRBV19 and J is TRBJ1-4, with 7 positions matching TRBD1. This CDR3 region has 14 residues. The germline CDR1 and CDR2 sequences are LNHDA and SQIVND (reference sequence). V dropped 7 bases and J dropped 5; count of bases not matched to a gene: 7. The CDR3 sequence: CASTGLTGNEKLFF. Here the CDR3 DNA reads TGTGCCAGTACTGGGCTGACAGGGAATGAAAAACTGTTTTTT. Using reference TRBV19 and TRBJ1-4 for the parts outside the CDR3, the full variable domain is DGGITQSPKYLFRKEGQNVTLSCEQNLNHDAMYWYRQDPGQGLRLIYYSQIVNDFQKGDIAEGYSVSREKKESFPLTVTSAQKNPTAFYLCASTGLTGNEKLFFGSGTQLSVL.

The genes are TRBV11-2 and TRBJ1-3; D uncertain. Looked up from germline, CDR1 is SGHAT and CDR2 is FQNNGV. The CDR3 extends over 15 amino acids. V lost 5 bases and J 0 bases, leaving 11 bases between the germline ends. The CDR3 loop reads CASSPPGYSGNTIYF. The CDR3 DNA is TGTGCCAGCAGCCCCCCCGGATACTCTGGAAACACCATATATTTT.

The rearrangement joins TRBV13 to TRBJ2-2; D possibly corresponds to TRBD1 (6 bases). The CDR3 is made up of 17 amino acids. With 5 bases removed from V and 0 bases from J, the gap between germline ends came to 16 bases. Germline values: CDR1 PRHDT, CDR2 FYEKMQ (reference sequence). CDR3 sequence: CASSPTSGAANTGELFF. The DNA for the CDR3 is TGTGCCAGCAGCCCCACGTCAGGGGCCGCGAACACCGGGGAGCTGTTTTTT.

This clone was seen a few times. This chain connects TRBV19 to TRBJ1-2, with D uncertain. The CDR3 spans 11 residues. Germline loops: CDR1 LNHDA, CDR2 SQIVND (reference sequence). V was cut by 9 bases and J by 2 bases, with 7 bases left in between. CDR3 amino acids: CASSLNYGYTF. For the CDR3, the DNA is TGTGCCAGCAGCTTGAACTATGGCTACACCTTC.

The rearrangement joins TRBV28 to TRBJ2-7; D call uncertain. The V gene lost 7 bases and the J gene lost 5 bases, with 21 bases spanning the gap. Germline V CDR1 and CDR2: MDHEN, SYDVKM. This CDR3 spans 15 amino acids. In nucleotides, the CDR3 is TGTGCCAGCACCTTCGGGCCAAAGGGTTCCGACGAGCAGTACTTC. Amino acids: CASTFGPKGSDEQYF.